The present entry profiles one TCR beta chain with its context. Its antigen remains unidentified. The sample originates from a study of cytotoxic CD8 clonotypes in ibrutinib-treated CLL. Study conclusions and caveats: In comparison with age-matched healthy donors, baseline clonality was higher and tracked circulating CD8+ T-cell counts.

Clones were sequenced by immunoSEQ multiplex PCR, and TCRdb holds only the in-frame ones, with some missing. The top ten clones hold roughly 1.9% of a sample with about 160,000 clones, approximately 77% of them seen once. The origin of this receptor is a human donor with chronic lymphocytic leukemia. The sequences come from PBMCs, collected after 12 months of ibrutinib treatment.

CDR3 coding DNA: TGTGCCAGCTCACCACCGGTCTCCTACGAGCAGTACTTC. It encodes CASSPPVSYEQYF. This rearrangement joins TRBV18 to TRBJ2-7; D gene uncertain. The germline V and J ends were trimmed by 0 bases and 0 bases, with 3 bases remaining between them. CDR1 is KGHSH and CDR2 is LQKENI in the germline V gene. This CDR3 has 13 residues.